One and the same sample provided the 20 T cell receptor beta chains below, sequenced in a study of CD8+CD57+ T cells in acquired aplastic anemia (dated by TCRdb to between 2018 and 2020). Sequencing used an Illumina HiSeq 2000. Profiling of TCR beta VDJ combinations and CDR3 sequences used genomic DNA as the template. The public reads were run again by TCRdb, first through fastp at Q25 and then through MiXCR, and only productive beta chains were kept. Duplicate CDR3 protein sequences are folded into a single record with the most common DNA and genes. Counted in this sample were 80,000 or so distinct CDR3 sequences; 40% to 55% of them appeared once. The top ten clonotypes cover around 63% of the sample. Sequencing was carried out using sorted CD4+, CD8+, or CD8+CD57+ T cells (not recorded which) from PBMCs. The receptors derive from a human donor in good health, serving as a control.

About this clonotype itself: This clone may be a read error of a much larger clone one base away. The genes are TRBV7-2 and TRBJ1-1; TRBD1 matches at 10 bases. The CDR3 loop spans 13 amino acids. CDR1 is SGHTA and CDR2 is FQGNSA in the germline V gene. This CDR3 reads CASSLDRGTDAFF. The CDR3 region has the DNA TGTGCCAGCAGCTTGGACAGGGGGACTGACGCTTTCTTT. The full variable domain, rest sourced from reference TRBV7-2 and TRBJ1-1, is GAGVSQSPSNKVTEKGKDVELRCDPISGHTALYWYRQSLGQGLEFLIYFQGNSAPDKSGLPSDRFSAERTGGSVSTLTIQRTQQEDSAVYLCASSLDRGTDAFFGQGTRLTVV.

A word on this clonotype: One end of the junction is discordant with germline, which a read error may explain. The J gene is TRBJ2-1, the V gene TRBV15, with 12 nucleotides matching TRBD2. CDR1 and CDR2 from the germline V gene are LNHNV and YYDKDF (reference sequence). CDR3 length: 13 residues. The CDR3 loop is CASRLAGANERFF. In DNA, the CDR3 is TGTGCCAGCCGACTAGCGGGAGCAAATGAGCGGTTCTTC.

In its sample, this clonotype was seen once. This may come from a read error, since a much larger clone is one base off. The chain employs TRBV20-1 and TRBJ1-2; D is ambiguous. The germline CDR1 and CDR2 sequences are DFQATT and SNEGSKA (reference sequence). The CDR3 totals 12 residues. The CDR3 loop reads CGAVDKNCGYTF. CDR3 nucleotide sequence: TGCGGTGCCGTCGACAAGAACTGTGGCTACACCTTC.

This clonotype was counted many times. The chain is built from TRBV24-1 and TRBJ2-1, with D possibly TRBD2 on 5 matching bases. There are 14 residues in the CDR3. Trimming removed 5 bases at V and 5 bases at J, with 12 bases between. Per germline, CDR1 KGHDR and CDR2 SFDVKD. Here the CDR3 reads CATSGVSVNNEQFF. CDR3 DNA sequence: TGTGCCACCAGTGGTGTTAGCGTGAACAATGAGCAGTTCTTC.

About this clonotype: A junction end diverges from the germline sequence, so it may reflect a read error. V and J are TRBV25-1 and TRBJ2-3; 8 bases are a match to TRBD1. The germline CDR1 and CDR2 sequences are MGHDK and SYGVNS. The CDR3 consists of 11 residues. DNA of the CDR3: TGTGCCAGCAGCCCCGGGACAGGCCAGGAATTT. It encodes CASSPGTGQEF.

This clonotype was found many times. This chain connects TRBV5-1 to TRBJ2-1, with D possibly TRBD1 on 6 matching bases. Trimming stripped 0 bases from V and 8 bases from J, with 12 bases between. The CDR3 covers 14 residues. Germline V gene lookup returns CDR1 SGHRS and CDR2 YFSETQ. Here the CDR3 reads CASSLDSGADEQFF. In DNA, the CDR3 is TGCGCCAGCAGCTTGGATTCAGGGGCTGATGAGCAGTTCTTC.

This clonotype was seen ten or more times. This chain joins TRBV5-1 and TRBJ1-1; tentative D call: TRBD1 (5 bases). Germline CDR1 reads SGHRS; CDR2 reads YFSETQ. This CDR3 region has 15 residues. V was shortened by 5 bases and J by 0 bases, with 14 bases between the two germline ends. This CDR3 is CASRMGRGMNTEAFF. CDR3 DNA: TGCGCCAGCAGAATGGGGCGCGGAATGAACACTGAAGCTTTCTTT. Together with reference TRBV5-1 and TRBJ1-1, the CDR3 gives the full variable domain: KAGVTQTPRYLIKTRGQQVTLSCSPISGHRSVSWYQQTPGQGLQFLFEYFSETQRNKGNFPGRFSGRQFSNSRSEMNVSTLELGDSALYLCASRMGRGMNTEAFFGQGTRLTVV.

This chain connects TRBV10-2 to TRBJ2-3; TRBD2 aligns across 10 bases. The CDR3 has 17 amino acids. From germline, CDR1 is WSHSY and CDR2 SAAADI. V lost 0 bases, J lost 4 bases, and 7 bases stayed unmatched. The CDR3 nucleotides read TGCGCCAGCAGTGAGTCGAGAGCGGGGGGGCCCTCAGATACGCAGTATTTT. This encodes CASSESRAGGPSDTQYF.

This clonotype appeared many times. V gene TRBV6-5 combines with J gene TRBJ2-7; D perhaps matches TRBD2 (5 bases). The germline V and J ends were trimmed by 4 bases and 0 bases, with 16 bases remaining between them. This CDR3 contains 16 residues. The germline V gene has CDR1 MNHEY and CDR2 SVGAGI. The chain's CDR3 is CASSSPLAPFSYEQYF. Here the CDR3 DNA reads TGTGCCAGCAGTTCCCCGTTAGCGCCGTTCTCCTACGAGCAGTACTTC.

The chain recombines TRBV10-3 with TRBJ1-1; D may be TRBD1 (5 bases). Germline V gives CDR1 ENHRY, CDR2 SYGVKD. Trimming removed 9 bases at V and 6 bases at J, with 14 bases between. This CDR3 contains 12 residues. The CDR3: CAITQGKSEAFF. The CDR3 nucleotides read TGTGCCATTACCCAGGGAAAATCTGAAGCTTTCTTT.

The rearrangement uses TRBV2 and TRBJ1-1, with D unresolved. Looked up from germline, CDR1 is SNHLY and CDR2 is FYNNEI. V lost 6 bases and J lost 1, with 12 bases in between. The CDR3 extends over 14 amino acids. CDR3 nucleotides: TGTGCCAGCAGCTACACGTGGGAGAACACTGAAGCTTTCTTT. Translated, it gives CASSYTWENTEAFF.

CDR3 bases: TGCGCCAGCAGCCAACTTATGGGACAGGGGGTCGCCGGCTATGGCTACACCTTC. Translated: CASSQLMGQGVAGYGYTF. The gene calls are TRBV4-1 and TRBJ1-2; 11 bases are a match to TRBD1. The V and J ends lost 2 bases and 4 bases, in that order; junction bases with no gene match: 12. The germline V gene has CDR1 MGHRA and CDR2 YSYEKL. This CDR3 comprises 18 residues.

This chain connects TRBV6-1 to TRBJ1-1; no reliable D call. This CDR3 has 13 residues. Germline assignment: CDR1 MNHNS and CDR2 SASEGT. Trimming removed 5 bases at V and 8 bases at J, with 15 bases between. CDR3 in DNA: TGTGCCAGCAGTACAGCAGAGTCCCAGGAAGCTTTCTTT. Translated: CASSTAESQEAFF.

The CDR3: CASRRGAYNQPQHF. The DNA for the CDR3 is TGTGCCAGTAGACGAGGGGCCTACAATCAGCCCCAGCATTTT. The chain employs TRBV19 and TRBJ1-5; tentative D call: TRBD1 (5 bases). Germline V gene lookup returns CDR1 LNHDA and CDR2 SQIVND (reference sequence). This CDR3 comprises 14 residues. V gave up 6 bases and J gave up 3 bases, with 12 bases separating them. The full variable domain, in which reference TRBV19 and TRBJ1-5 provide the parts outside the CDR3, is DGGITQSPKYLFRKEGQNVTLSCEQNLNHDAMYWYRQDPGQGLRLIYYSQIVNDFQKGDIAEGYSVSREKKESFPLTVTSAQKNPTAFYLCASRRGAYNQPQHFGDGTRLSIL.

The gene calls are TRBV19 and TRBJ1-2; D perhaps matches TRBD1 (5 bases). The CDR3 has 14 residues. V was shortened by 5 bases and J by 0 bases, with 10 bases between the two germline ends. Germline CDR1 LNHDA, CDR2 SQIVND (reference sequence). The CDR3 region has the DNA TGTGCCAGTAGTCCTGGGGCCGCTAACTATGGCTACACCTTC. Translated, it gives CASSPGAANYGYTF.

The rearrangement links TRBV15 to TRBJ1-3; D unresolved. Per germline, CDR1 LNHNV and CDR2 YYDKDF (reference sequence). Trimming pared 2 bases from V and 1 base from J, leaving 15 bases between. The CDR3 extends over 17 amino acids. CDR3 DNA sequence: TGTGCCACCAGCAGATCCCGGCTTGGTCCGTCTGGAAACACCATATATTTT. This sequence encodes CATSRSRLGPSGNTIYF.

This clonotype showed up many times. The chain joins TRBV11-3 to TRBJ2-3; no reliable D call. Trimming pared 1 base from V and 5 bases from J, leaving 7 bases between. Germline loops: CDR1 SGHNT, CDR2 YENEEA. The CDR3 covers 13 residues. The DNA of the CDR3 is TGTGCCAGCAGCTTAGTACCGGGAGATACGCAGTATTTT. This translates into CASSLVPGDTQYF.

This clonotype was detected a few times. V gene TRBV12-3 or TRBV12-4 combines with J gene TRBJ1-4; 8 positions match TRBD1. With 7 bases clipped from V and 5 bases from J, the junction kept 6 bases outside the gene matches. The length of the CDR3 is 14 residues. CDR3 nucleotide sequence: TGTGCCAGCACTACGACAGGGGCAAATGAAAAACTGTTTTTT. It specifies CASTTTGANEKLFF.

The rearrangement links TRBV9 to TRBJ2-1; 9 bases align to TRBD2. CDR3 length: 17 residues. Germline V lookup: CDR1 SGDLS, CDR2 YYNGEE. With 2 bases clipped from V and 1 base from J, the junction kept 7 bases outside the gene matches. The DNA of the CDR3 is TGTGCCAGCAGCGTCAGAGAGGCGGGAGGGTCCTACAATGAGCAGTTCTTC. As protein: CASSVREAGGSYNEQFF. Full variable domain (rest looked up from reference TRBV9 and TRBJ2-1): DSGVTQTPKHLITATGQRVTLRCSPRSGDLSVYWYQQSLDQGLQFLIQYYNGEERAKGNILERFSAQQFPDLHSELNLSSLELGDSALYFCASSVREAGGSYNEQFFGPGTRLTVL.

This clonotype was seen at least ten times. The chain combines TRBV6-1 with TRBJ2-7, with 8 bases that match TRBD2. CDR1 and CDR2 from the germline V gene are MNHNS and SASEGT. J lost 0 bases, V lost 8 bases, and 6 bases had no gene match. This CDR3 has 14 amino acids. The CDR3 DNA reads TGTGCCAGCTCACTGACTAGCGCCTCCTACGAGCAGTACTTC. It specifies CASSLTSASYEQYF.